This is a list of T cell receptor beta chains from one sample in a study of blood T cells in healthy people across ages. TCRdb re-analysed the 5' RACE reads in MiXCR, keeping a single row per CDR3 protein. The sample includes 1.5 million to 2 million distinct CDR3 sequences, about 49% of them seen just once. The material sequenced was blood. These TCRs come from a woman between 40 and 55 years old in good health. CDR3s include the opening cysteine and the closing phenylalanine or tryptophan. The D gene is left open where the match is weak. Some rows have no size entry. The others give once, few or many, or a class for an expanded clone.

abundance,j_gene,d_gene,v_gene,CDR3nt,CDR3aa
once,TRBJ1-4,TRBD1,TRBV5-4,TGTGCCAGCAGCGGACAGGAGAATGAAAAACTGTTTTTT,CASSGQENEKLFF
many,TRBJ2-7,TRBD2,TRBV7-6,TGTGCCAGCAGCTTAACCCCCCTTGCGGGAGCCTACGAGCAGTACTTC,CASSLTPLAGAYEQYF
NA,TRBJ2-7,NA,TRBV11-2,TGTGCCAGCAGCCACAGAAGCGAGCAGTACTTC,CASSHRSEQYF
few,TRBJ1-2,TRBD1,TRBV6-2/TRBV6-3,TGTGCCAGCAACGGACAGGGGGCATCACGCTACACCTTC,CASNGQGASRYTF
once,TRBJ2-5,TRBD1,TRBV5-6,TGTGCCAGCAGCTTGGGGACAGGGTGGTCCCAAGAGACCCAGTACTTC,CASSLGTGWSQETQYF
NA,TRBJ2-7,NA,TRBV10-3,TGTGCCATCAGAGACCAACAGGGAGGGGAGACCAAGTACTTC,CAIRDQQGGETKYF
few,TRBJ2-3,NA,TRBV4-2,TGTGCCAGCAGCCAAGTACTCGGAGGGGGAGGAACAGATACGCAGTATTTT,CASSQVLGGGGTDTQYF
NA,TRBJ2-3,NA,TRBV6-2/TRBV6-3,TGTGCCAGCAGTTACTCGCCGAACAGCGATACGCAGTATTTT,CASSYSPNSDTQYF
NA,TRBJ1-2,NA,TRBV27,TGTGCCAGCTCTACGGACCGCTCCACTCTACACACCTTC,CASSTDRSTLHTF
NA,TRBJ2-7,TRBD1,TRBV12-5,TGTGCTAGTGGCCCGACAGGGTTCGAGCAGTACTTC,CASGPTGFEQYF
NA,TRBJ2-1,NA,TRBV20-1,TGCAGTGCTAGAGACTTAGGCGCTCCCCGGGGATTCAATGAGCAGTTCTTC,CSARDLGAPRGFNEQFF
NA,TRBJ2-7,NA,TRBV7-9,TGTGCCAGCAGCTACGCTGACGGCGAGCAGTACTTC,CASSYADGEQYF
many,TRBJ2-5,TRBD2,TRBV3-1,TGTGCCAGCAGCCATAGTCAGCGGGGCAGGAAGACCCAGTACTTC,CASSHSQRGRKTQYF
NA,TRBJ2-3,NA,TRBV5-4,TGTGCCAGCAGCTTGGTTGGGGGAGATTACACAGATACGCAGTATTTT,CASSLVGGDYTDTQYF
few,TRBJ2-1,TRBD2,TRBV13,TGTGCCAGCAGCTCCCCGGGACTAGCGGGGGCTGCCTACAATGAGCAGTTCTTC,CASSSPGLAGAAYNEQFF
few,TRBJ2-1,NA,TRBV27,TGTGCCAGCAGCCCTTTCTCGGCTAGCAGGTCCTACAATGAGCAGTTCTTC,CASSPFSASRSYNEQFF